This T cell receptor beta chain comes out of a study of blood T cell repertoires in COVID-19. About the research overall: COVID-19 samples from acute and convalescent phases originated in the United States, Italy and Spain.

Trimming took 3 bases from V and 1 from J; bases not matched to a gene: 3. Germline V CDR1 and CDR2: LNHNV, YYDKDF (reference sequence). CDR3 length equals 16 residues. Assay: immunoSEQ multiplex PCR; the TCRdb copy retains only in-frame clones and omits some. Of about 280,000 clones detected, 88% appear once; the ten largest clones hold about 9.8%. This clone was seen a few times. The source material was peripheral blood. The chain combines TRBV15 with TRBJ2-6; 7 positions agree with TRBD1. This clonotype was obtained from a man between 18 and 29 years old with active or convalescent COVID-19. CDR3 residues: CATSRETGSGANVLTF. As DNA, the CDR3 is TGTGCCACCAGCAGGGAGACAGGGTCTGGGGCCAACGTCCTGACTTTC.